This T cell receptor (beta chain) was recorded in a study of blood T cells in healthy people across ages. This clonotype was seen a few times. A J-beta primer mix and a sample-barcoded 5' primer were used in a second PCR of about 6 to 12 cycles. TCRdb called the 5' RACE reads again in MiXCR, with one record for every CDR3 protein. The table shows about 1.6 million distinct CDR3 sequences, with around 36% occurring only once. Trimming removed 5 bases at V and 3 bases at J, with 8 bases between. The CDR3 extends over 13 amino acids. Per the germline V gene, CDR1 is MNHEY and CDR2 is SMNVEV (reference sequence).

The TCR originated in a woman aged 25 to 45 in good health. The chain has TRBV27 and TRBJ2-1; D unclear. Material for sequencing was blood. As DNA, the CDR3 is TGTGCCAGCAGTATGTCTTTCTACAATGAGCAGTTCTTC. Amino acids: CASSMSFYNEQFF.